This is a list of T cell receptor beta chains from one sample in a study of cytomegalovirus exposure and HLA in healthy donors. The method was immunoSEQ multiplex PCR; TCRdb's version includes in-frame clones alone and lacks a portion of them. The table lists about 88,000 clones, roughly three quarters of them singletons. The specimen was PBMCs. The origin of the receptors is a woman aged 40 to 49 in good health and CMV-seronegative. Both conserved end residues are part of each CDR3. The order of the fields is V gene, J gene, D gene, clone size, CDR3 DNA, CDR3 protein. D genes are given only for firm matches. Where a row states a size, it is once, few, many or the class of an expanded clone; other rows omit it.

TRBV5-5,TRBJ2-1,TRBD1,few,TGTGCCAGCAGCGGCTCGGGGACAGGCGTTATTGAGCAGTTCTTC,CASSGSGTGVIEQFF
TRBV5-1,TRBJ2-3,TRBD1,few,TGCGCCAGCAGCTTGTGGGGGACAGCCTCTAGCACAGATACGCAGTATTTT,CASSLWGTASSTDTQYF
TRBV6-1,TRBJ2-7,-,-,TGTGCCAGCAGTCGACAGAACTACGAGCAGTACTTC,CASSRQNYEQYF
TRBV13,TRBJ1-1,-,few,TGTGCCAGCACCCATGGCGGCGGGGAGATAAGAACTGAAGCTTTCTTT,CASTHGGGEIRTEAFF
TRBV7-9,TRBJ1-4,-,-,TGTGCCAGCAGTTACTTAACAGGGTTTCGGACTAATGAAAAACTGTTTTTT,CASSYLTGFRTNEKLFF
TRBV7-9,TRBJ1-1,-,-,TGTGCCAGCAGCTTAGTATCAGGGGCGGCCACTGAAGCTTTCTTT,CASSLVSGAATEAFF
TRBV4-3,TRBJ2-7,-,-,TGCGCCAGCAGCCAAGATGGAGGGAGCTCGTACGAGCAGTACTTC,CASSQDGGSSYEQYF
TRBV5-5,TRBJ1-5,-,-,TGTGCCAGCAGCTTCCGGACAGGCAATCAGCCCCAGCATTTT,CASSFRTGNQPQHF
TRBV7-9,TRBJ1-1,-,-,TGTGCCAGCAGCTCGGGAAGTATGAACACCGAAGCTTTCTTT,CASSSGSMNTEAFF
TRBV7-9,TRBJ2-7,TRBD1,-,TGTGCCAGCAGCCCCCACCCGGGACAGGCCTACGAGCAGTACTTC,CASSPHPGQAYEQYF
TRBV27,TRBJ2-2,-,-,TGTGCCAGCAGTTCTGTACAGGGATCCACCGGGGAGCTGTTTTTT,CASSSVQGSTGELFF
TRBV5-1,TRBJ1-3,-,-,TGCGCCAGCAGCTTGGCTCCACAGGGCGCTGGAAACACCATATATTTT,CASSLAPQGAGNTIYF
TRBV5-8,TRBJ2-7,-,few,TGTGCCAGCAGCGTCCTTGACAGGAAGCAGTACTTC,CASSVLDRKQYF
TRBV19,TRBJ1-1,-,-,TGTGCCAGTAGTATCTGGGGGGTGGCGAACACTGAAGCTTTCTTT,CASSIWGVANTEAFF
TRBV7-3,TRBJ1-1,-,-,TGTGCCAGCAGCGTACAGCTAATGAACACTGAAGCTTTCTTT,CASSVQLMNTEAFF
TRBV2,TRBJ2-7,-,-,TGTGCCAGCACTGGAGTCGCTTCCGAGCAGTACTTC,CASTGVASEQYF
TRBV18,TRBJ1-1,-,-,TGTGCCAGCTCACCGAGGACACAGAACACTGAAGCTTTCTTT,CASSPRTQNTEAFF
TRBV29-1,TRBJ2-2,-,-,TGCAGCGTGTCCCAGTACACCGGGGAGCTGTTTTTT,CSVSQYTGELFF
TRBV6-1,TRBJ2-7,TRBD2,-,TGTGCCAGCAGTGAAGGGGGGGGGAGTCGCGAGCAGTACTTC,CASSEGGGSREQYF
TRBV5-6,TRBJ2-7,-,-,TGTGCCAGCAGCGAGTTCGGCGAGCAGTACTTC,CASSEFGEQYF
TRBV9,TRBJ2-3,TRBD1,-,TGTGCCAGCAGCGTAGCACAGGGGGCAATAGATACGCAGTATTTT,CASSVAQGAIDTQYF
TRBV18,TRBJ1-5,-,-,TGTGCCAGCTCACCAGGGCAGAATCAGCCCCAGCATTTT,CASSPGQNQPQHF
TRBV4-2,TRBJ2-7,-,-,TGTGCCAGCAGCCAGGACCTGAGCGGGTCCTACGAGCAGTACTTC,CASSQDLSGSYEQYF
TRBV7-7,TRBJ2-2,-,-,TGTGCCAGCAGCCCACAGTTGAACACCGGGGAGCTGTTTTTT,CASSPQLNTGELFF
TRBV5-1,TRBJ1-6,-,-,TGCGCCAGCAGCTTGGAACAGCTTTATTCACCCCTCCACTTT,CASSLEQLYSPLHF
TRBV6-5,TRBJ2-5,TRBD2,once,TGTGCCAGCAGACCACTAGCGGGGGCAGAGACCCAGTACTTC,CASRPLAGAETQYF